This is a list of T cell receptor beta chains from one sample in a study of patients and donors after allogeneic stem cell transplantation. TCRdb re-called the RT-PCR reads through MiXCR, storing one row per CDR3 protein. The table lists 900,000 to 1,000,000 distinct CDR3 sequences, about 20% of them singletons. Sequences were obtained from blood, either unsorted or a sorted T cell fraction (not recorded which). These receptors were obtained from a human donor who was either an allogeneic HSCT recipient or a stem cell or donor lymphocyte infusion donor (not recorded which). It is not recorded whose cells these are; they may come from a transplant donor. The CDR3 runs from the conserved cysteine through the conserved F or W. A D gene is named only where the DNA matches it firmly. Rows give clone size only sometimes, using once, few, many, or a class for an expanded clone.

j_call v_call cdr3_length d_call clone_size cdr3_nt cdr3_aa
TRBJ2-5 TRBV6-1 13 NA few TGTGCCAGCAGGGCCGGGACCCAAGAGACCCAGTACTTC CASRAGTQETQYF
TRBJ1-5 TRBV3-1 14 NA NA TGTGCCAGCAGCCAATCTTACAGGGAACAGCCCCAGCATTTT CASSQSYREQPQHF
TRBJ2-2 TRBV10-3 14 NA NA TGTGCCACCGTGAACACCCTCGGGACCGGGGAGCTGTTTTTT CATVNTLGTGELFF
TRBJ1-5 TRBV7-9 17 NA few TGTGCCAGCAGCGCAGCCGGGACGGCGTATAGCAATCAGCCCCAGCATTTT CASSAAGTAYSNQPQHF
TRBJ2-7 TRBV25-1 14 NA NA TGTGCCAGCGGAAGGGCCGGGAGCTCCTACGAGCAGTACTTC CASGRAGSSYEQYF
TRBJ2-3 TRBV20-1 13 NA few TGCAGTGCTAGAGATCGAGGGGCAGATACGCAGTATTTT CSARDRGADTQYF
TRBJ1-1 TRBV12-3/TRBV12-4 11 NA NA TGTGCCAGCTCACCAACAGGGGAAGCTTTCTTT CASSPTGEAFF
TRBJ2-7 TRBV7-2 15 NA few TGTGCCAGCAGCTTAGAGAAAGCAGTTACCTACGAGCAGTACTTC CASSLEKAVTYEQYF
TRBJ2-7 TRBV2 14 NA NA TGTGCCAGCAGTGACCAGGGTAGTTCCTACGAGCAGTACTTC CASSDQGSSYEQYF
TRBJ1-1 TRBV4-3 13 NA many TGCGCCAGCAGCCAGGGACGGGGTACTGAAGCTTTCTTT CASSQGRGTEAFF
TRBJ1-2 TRBV19 14 NA few TGTGCCAGTAGTATCGGCAGCCCTAACTATGGCTACACCTTC CASSIGSPNYGYTF
TRBJ2-1 TRBV7-2 16 NA NA TGTGCCAGCAGCCTCATCCTCCCACCCACCCGGAATGAGCAGTTCTTC CASSLILPPTRNEQFF
TRBJ2-5 TRBV28 16 TRBD2 NA TGTGCCAGCAGTTTTTGGGTAGGGAGGGAACAAGAGACCCAGTACTTC CASSFWVGREQETQYF
TRBJ1-2 TRBV7-2 13 TRBD1 NA TGTGCCAGCAGCTTAACAGGGGAGAGTGGCTACACCTTC CASSLTGESGYTF
TRBJ2-5 TRBV12-3/TRBV12-4 14 NA many TGTGCCAGCAGTTTGAGTCAGCTCCAAGAGACCCAGTACTTC CASSLSQLQETQYF
TRBJ2-4 TRBV9 13 NA NA TGTGCCAGCAGCGTAGCCCAGGAAAACATTCAGTACTTC CASSVAQENIQYF
TRBJ1-4 TRBV25-1 15 TRBD1 few TGTGCCAGCAGTGAATCGGGCAGGGGGAATGAAAAACTGTTTTTT CASSESGRGNEKLFF
TRBJ2-4 TRBV7-9 13 NA NA TGTGCCAGCAGCTTAGACGTTTCTAACATTCAGTACTTC CASSLDVSNIQYF
TRBJ1-2 TRBV29-1 11 NA many TGCAGCGTTGACGAAAGCTATGGCTACACCTTC CSVDESYGYTF
TRBJ2-7 TRBV12-3/TRBV12-4 15 NA few TGTGCCAGCAGGACCTCAGGGGGGGGCTCCTACGAGCAGTACTTC CASRTSGGGSYEQYF
TRBJ2-1 TRBV20-1 18 NA NA TGCAGTGCTAGAGATTCCCTTCGGAGTTGGGGCTTGTACAATGAGCAGTTCTTC CSARDSLRSWGLYNEQFF
TRBJ1-4 TRBV15 14 NA NA TGTGCCACCAGCAGAGTTCAGGCCGGGGAAAAACTGTTTTTT CATSRVQAGEKLFF
TRBJ2-7 TRBV7-2 15 TRBD2 few TGTGCCAGCAGCTTAGCACTAGCGGGGACCTACGAGCAGTACTTC CASSLALAGTYEQYF
TRBJ1-4 TRBV25-1 13 NA NA TGTGCCAGCAGTGGTGCCCTTAATGAAAAACTGTTTTTT CASSGALNEKLFF
TRBJ1-1 TRBV6-1 15 NA NA TGTGCCAGCAGGATAACGGGACACTTGAACACTGAAGCTTTCTTT CASRITGHLNTEAFF